This T cell receptor (beta chain) was identified during a study of cytomegalovirus exposure and HLA in healthy donors. Turning to this clone: No antigen is known for it.

The study ran its PCR with 60 Vbeta and 13 Jbeta primers. Per the study methods: The count from a later analysis was about 80 million unique TCR beta chains, some 12 million of them shared. The repertoire was sequenced with immunoSEQ multiplex PCR; TCRdb's copy has only in-frame clones and lacks some. That table supplies the V and J calls and clone size; D and trimming were determined from the DNA. The data show roughly 110,000 clones, approximately 80% seen once. Study-wide results and caveats: The classifier reportedly diagnosed cytomegalovirus status with high specificity and sensitivity.

This TCR derives from a woman aged 40-49 years in good health and CMV-seropositive. The specimen sequenced was PBMCs.

The CDR3 loop reads CASSLLGLGKEKLFF. The CDR3 nucleotides are TGCGCCAGCAGCTTACTAGGACTAGGGAAGGAAAAACTGTTTTTT. The genes are TRBV5-1 and TRBJ1-4; D call uncertain. There are 15 residues in the CDR3. Trimming removed 2 bases at V and 8 bases at J, with 16 bases between. Germline assignment: CDR1 SGHRS and CDR2 YFSETQ.